This T cell receptor beta chain is drawn from a study of blood T cell repertoires in COVID-19. Across the whole study: Sample material is recorded as cDNA or gDNA derived from T cells, B-cell-depleted T cells, or PBMCs.

V lost 1 base and J lost 9; bases outside the gene matches: 9. Germline CDR1 reads SGHTA; CDR2 reads FQGNSA. CDR3 length: 15 residues. Original data processing: Nucleated cell counts were estimated from reference gene primer amplification. Measured with immunoSEQ multiplex PCR; TCRdb has only the in-frame clones, and not every one. For V, J and clone size, that table is used; D and trimming come from the DNA. The table has 150,000 to 180,000 clones, about 85% seen once. Sequenced: peripheral blood. The rearrangement links TRBV7-2 to TRBJ1-5; the match to TRBD1 covers 7 bases. The TCR sequence derives from a man aged 55 to 70 with COVID-19, enrolled during active disease. The CDR3 DNA is TGTGCCAGCAGCTTAGGAATACAGGGGCAGGGGCCCCAGCATTTT. Amino acids: CASSLGIQGQGPQHF.